These T cell receptor beta chains were read from a single sample in a study of vaccination effects on CD4 cells after COVID-19. Their antigens are not known. TCRdb keeps only in-frame clones here, not all; method: immunoSEQ multiplex PCR. This table has about 73,000 clones, 60% to 85% appearing once. The material was CD4+ T cells from PBMCs cultured with SARS-CoV-2 spike peptides, obtained before COVID-19 vaccination. The receptor source for this set is a human donor who received a COVID-19 vaccine. Both conserved end residues are part of each CDR3. D genes are given only for firm matches. Expanded clones get a size class; other rows say once, few or many, or leave the size out.

TGCGCCAGCAGCCAAGAAATGACTCAACGCCTCTATGGCTACACCTTC,CASSQEMTQRLYGYTF,TRBJ1-2,.,TRBV4-1,.
TGTGCCAGCAGCTTATCTGGCGGGTATCAGCCCCAGCATTTT,CASSLSGGYQPQHF,TRBJ1-5,few,TRBV7-9,.
TGCAGCGTTGAGGGGGTCGGGGGAACTGAAGCTTTCTTT,CSVEGVGGTEAFF,TRBJ1-1,.,TRBV29-1,.
TGTGCCAGCAGCCTTACAGGGGTGGGCACTGAAGCTTTCTTT,CASSLTGVGTEAFF,TRBJ1-1,few,TRBV28,TRBD1
TGTGCCGGGGGAGGCGGGTACAACTATAATTCACCCCTCCACTTT,CAGGGGYNYNSPLHF,TRBJ1-6,.,TRBV7-9,.
TGTGCCAGCAGCAAGACGACCGGGACACCGGGCACTGAAGCTTTCTTT,CASSKTTGTPGTEAFF,TRBJ1-1,.,TRBV9,.
TGTGCCAGCAGTTACCAAGACAGGGTTAATGAAAAACTGTTTTTT,CASSYQDRVNEKLFF,TRBJ1-4,.,TRBV6-6,TRBD1
TGTGCCAGCAGTTTTCCGGCGGTTGCTCAAGAGACCCAGTACTTC,CASSFPAVAQETQYF,TRBJ2-5,.,TRBV28,.
TGTGCCAGCTCACCGAGTCGACAGGTCGGACGTTTC,CASSPSRQVGRF,TRBJ1-2,.,TRBV18,.
TGTGCCAGCTCCCTACGAGGGACTAGCGGATCCTACAATGAGCAGTTCTTC,CASSLRGTSGSYNEQFF,TRBJ2-1,.,TRBV18,TRBD2
TGCGCCAGTACTAGCGGGGGTTTCGCAGAGACCCAGTACTTC,CASTSGGFAETQYF,TRBJ2-5,.,TRBV5-1,TRBD2
TGTGCCAGCAGCTTCAGACCTACTAACTATGGCTACACCTTC,CASSFRPTNYGYTF,TRBJ1-2,.,TRBV5-6,.
TGTGCCAGCTCGGGGCAGGGGAACTATGGCTACACCTTC,CASSGQGNYGYTF,TRBJ1-2,.,TRBV18,.
TGTGCCAGCAGCCAAGACCAATCAGGGGGCCTTAAGCAGTTCTTC,CASSQDQSGGLKQFF,TRBJ2-1,.,TRBV3-1/TRBV3-2,TRBD1
TGTGCCAGCAGCTTACAGGAGTATGGCTACACCTTC,CASSLQEYGYTF,TRBJ1-2,.,TRBV7-9,.
TGTGCCAGCTCTCCCCTGGGGGTGAACACCGGGGAGCTGTTTTTT,CASSPLGVNTGELFF,TRBJ2-2,few,TRBV6-4,.
TGTGCCACCAGTGGAGGGGCCCTTGAGACCCAGTACTTC,CATSGGALETQYF,TRBJ2-5,.,TRBV24-1,.
TGTGCCATCAGTGATATTCAGGAGACTGAAGCTTTCTTT,CAISDIQETEAFF,TRBJ1-1,once,TRBV10-3,.
TGTGCCAGCACCGCCGACCCCCCTCCCGGGGTGACCGGGGAGCTGTTTTTT,CASTADPPPGVTGELFF,TRBJ2-2,.,TRBV3-1/TRBV3-2,.
TGTGCCACCAGTGATCGCCCAGGGTTGTCCGGCAATCAGCCCCAGCATTTT,CATSDRPGLSGNQPQHF,TRBJ1-5,.,TRBV24-1,.
TGCGCCAGCAGCAAAGGGGATACTGGAAACACCATATATTTT,CASSKGDTGNTIYF,TRBJ1-3,.,TRBV5-1,.
TGTGCCAGCAGAAAAACAGGTTATCAGCCCCAGCATTTT,CASRKTGYQPQHF,TRBJ1-5,.,TRBV12-3/TRBV12-4,.
TGTGCCTGGGCACCCTACGTGGGGGTGGAAGAAAAACTGTTTTTT,CAWAPYVGVEEKLFF,TRBJ1-4,.,TRBV30,.
TGTGCCAGCAGTGAGCAAACGACAGGGTATTCACCCCTCCACTTT,CASSEQTTGYSPLHF,TRBJ1-6,.,TRBV6-1,TRBD1
TGTGCCAGCAGCCCGGGATCCCCCCGAACCGGGGAGCTGTTTTTT,CASSPGSPRTGELFF,TRBJ2-2,.,TRBV7-8,.
TGTGCCGGATCGACAGGGCCCACTGAAGCTTTCTTT,CAGSTGPTEAFF,TRBJ1-1,.,TRBV2,TRBD1
TGCGCCAGCAAGGGGGGTGACGACCTAGCTCGGGGCACCGGGGAGCTGTTTTTT,CASKGGDDLARGTGELFF,TRBJ2-2,few,TRBV5-1,.
TGTGCCAGCAGCTTAGCGACGGCGGGGGGGCATGAAGCCCAGTACTTC,CASSLATAGGHEAQYF,TRBJ2-5,once,TRBV7-8,TRBD2
TGTGCCAGCAGTTACTCGCGGGTAGGGACCGGGGAGCTGTTTTTT,CASSYSRVGTGELFF,TRBJ2-2,.,TRBV6-6,.
TGTGCCAGCGCTCGCCCGGGGAGTGAAAAACTGTTTTTT,CASARPGSEKLFF,TRBJ1-4,.,TRBV7-2,.
TGTGCTAGTGGTCCAGGGACAGGGGGTTCGAGGGAGACCCAGTACTTC,CASGPGTGGSRETQYF,TRBJ2-5,.,TRBV12-5,TRBD1
TGTGCCAGCAGCTTAAGCAGGGGACAGCCCCAGCATTTT,CASSLSRGQPQHF,TRBJ1-5,.,TRBV13,.
TGTGCCAGCAGGCAAGACAGGGGAAATCAGCCCCAGCATTTT,CASRQDRGNQPQHF,TRBJ1-5,.,TRBV6-5,TRBD1
TGTGCCAGCCGATCTTACAGGGGTGGGACTGAAGCTTTCTTT,CASRSYRGGTEAFF,TRBJ1-1,.,TRBV28,TRBD1
TGTGCCAGCAGCCGCGGGACAGGGGGAAGAGAGACCCAGTACTTC,CASSRGTGGRETQYF,TRBJ2-5,.,TRBV5-8,TRBD1
TGTGCCAGCAGCATGACTGGTCGAGATACGCAGTATTTT,CASSMTGRDTQYF,TRBJ2-3,.,TRBV7-3,.
TGTGCCAGCAGCGCTTGGGGCCCAGCCGATACGCAGTATTTT,CASSAWGPADTQYF,TRBJ2-3,.,TRBV7-2,.
TGTGCCAGCAGCCCGCTCCTAGCGGGGGGTTCGGGAGAGACCCAGTACTTC,CASSPLLAGGSGETQYF,TRBJ2-5,.,TRBV3-1/TRBV3-2,TRBD2
TGTGCCAGCAGTTTAAAGAAACAGACCCAGTACTTC,CASSLKKQTQYF,TRBJ2-5,once,TRBV12-3/TRBV12-4,.
TGCAGCGTGAGGGTGGGCAGAAACACAGATACGCAGTATTTT,CSVRVGRNTDTQYF,TRBJ2-3,.,TRBV29-1,.
TGCAGCGTTAGGGGACTAGCGGGGCCCTACAATGAGCAGTTCTTC,CSVRGLAGPYNEQFF,TRBJ2-1,.,TRBV29-1,TRBD2
TGTGCCAGCAGTTTAATCCCCAGCCAGGACTATGGCTACACCTTC,CASSLIPSQDYGYTF,TRBJ1-2,once,TRBV28,.
TGTGCCAGCTCACCTCCGAGACTAGCGGGGGGCGGTGAGCAGTTCTTC,CASSPPRLAGGGEQFF,TRBJ2-1,once,TRBV18,TRBD2
TGTGCCAGCAGTACTAACTCTGGGGCCAACGTCCTGACTTTC,CASSTNSGANVLTF,TRBJ2-6,.,TRBV3-1/TRBV3-2,.
TGTGCCAGCAGCTTAGAACACAGAGGGACTGAAGCTTTCTTT,CASSLEHRGTEAFF,TRBJ1-1,.,TRBV11-2,.
TGTGCCAGCAGCCCCCACGGGACAGGGGGCCTCACTGAAGCTTTCTTT,CASSPHGTGGLTEAFF,TRBJ1-1,.,TRBV9,TRBD1
TGCGCCAGCAGGAAAGGAGGGGGCAGCTCACCCCTCCACTTT,CASRKGGGSSPLHF,TRBJ1-6,once,TRBV10-2,TRBD1
TGTGCCAGCAGCGTAGAAGCAGGGGCTTCGGGTTCACCCCTCCACTTT,CASSVEAGASGSPLHF,TRBJ1-6,.,TRBV9,.
TGCGCCAGCAGCTTGTTTAATGAGGGCACCCCAGCCCAGTACTTC,CASSLFNEGTPAQYF,TRBJ2-5,.,TRBV5-1,.
TGTGCCAGCTCACCGGGAGGGAATGAGCAGTTCTTC,CASSPGGNEQFF,TRBJ2-1,.,TRBV18,TRBD2
TGTGCCAGCAGCCAAGATAGGGCTGCGTCGGAGACAGCCAACTTGAGGACCGGGGAGCTGTTTTTT,CASSQDRAASETANLRTGELFF,TRBJ2-2,.,TRBV14,.
TGTGCCAGCAGTTACTCGGGTAGGGGTGGATCACCCCTCCACTTT,CASSYSGRGGSPLHF,TRBJ1-6,.,TRBV6-5,.